In this sample, the clone carrying this T cell receptor (beta chain) turned up many times. Its antigen remains unidentified. Time point reported: newly diagnosed GD, antithyroid drugs for less than 3 months. PBMCs provided the RNA from which the TCR library was made. These data originate in a study of regulatory T cells in long-lasting Graves disease. Study-wide background: New Graves' disease cases had less than 3 months of antithyroid drugs.

Germline CDR1 MNHEY, CDR2 SVGEGT. V lost 6 bases and J lost 4, with 16 bases in between. CDR3 size: 15 residues. General study points: Owing to a sample size that was small, accuracy may have been reduced. The study found persistent patients shared more public clonotypes (approximately 2,700) than new patients (approximately 970).

Construction of TCR beta libraries relied on iRepertoire HTBI primers and on Arm-PCR targeting CDR3 regions. TCRdb re-derived calls from the multiplex PCR reads in MiXCR, one entry per CDR3 protein. Of about 440,000 distinct CDR3 sequences listed, about 15% are singletons. These data are also associated with another study on T cells in Graves' hyperthyroidism and ophthalmopathy. This second study says: Diagnosis relied on clinical symptoms, serum thyroxine and TRAb, thyroid ultrasound and orbital computed tomography.

The V gene is TRBV6-2 or TRBV6-3, the J gene TRBJ2-1; a weak D match, TRBD2 (6 bases). This clonotype originated in a woman aged 30 to 39 with Graves disease. Here the sequenced sample was peripheral blood mononuclear cells (PBMCs), taken at new diagnosis, from a patient treated with antithyroid drugs. The CDR3 reads CASRSFGEAYNEQFF. In DNA form, the CDR3 reads TGTGCCAGCAGATCCTTCGGGGAGGCATACAATGAGCAGTTCTTC.